This T cell receptor (beta chain) was found in a study of cytomegalovirus exposure and HLA in healthy donors. Study observations and caveats: Prediction of most subjects' HLA-A and HLA-B alleles by TCR beta sequences was reportedly accurate.

V lost 7 bases to trimming and J lost 7 bases, with 16 bases between them. From germline, CDR1 is MNHEY and CDR2 SVGAGI. The CDR3 has 13 amino acids. PCR employed 60 Vbeta and 13 Jbeta primers. Using immunoSEQ multiplex PCR, the repertoire was profiled, and TCRdb retains in-frame clones only, with some absent. The table records around 130,000 clones, over 75% of them present only once. A remark on this clone: The antigen is undetermined.

The V call is TRBV6-5, the J call TRBJ1-1; D gene uncertain. The sequence derives from a woman aged 40 to 50 in good health and CMV-seropositive. The sequenced sample consisted of PBMCs. As DNA, the CDR3 is TGTGCCAGCACAGACACCACGGCATTTGAAGCTTTCTTT. Protein sequence: CASTDTTAFEAFF.